Sequencing of this T cell receptor beta chain was carried out in a study of breast tumors, draining lymph nodes, adjacent tissues. Samples came from axillary lymph nodes draining the breast cancer. Overall study results and limits: Tumor T cell lymph node origin was a supported hypothesis, not proven. Tumor and nontumor repertoires were significantly more similar in luminal-like than in basal-like breast cancer.

Each CDR3 protein is one row after TCRdb ran MiXCR on the multiplex PCR reads. The sample yields about 94,000 distinct CDR3 sequences, approximately 28% seen once. This clonotype was observed many times. Its antigen is still unknown. Sequencing was carried out using axillary lymph node tissue. The sequence was obtained from a female donor with breast cancer. Some clones in this sample may be carry-over from other donors' samples.

The CDR3 loop is CASTHGNSPLHF. The CDR3 DNA reads TGTGCCAGTACACACGGGAATTCACCCCTCCACTTT. V usage is TRBV19 and J usage is TRBJ1-6; D is unresolved. This CDR3 comprises 12 residues. Germline assignment: CDR1 LNHDA and CDR2 SQIVND (reference sequence). With 7 bases removed from V and 7 bases from J, the gap between germline ends came to 8 bases.